This T cell receptor (beta chain) was found in a study of blood T cell repertoires in COVID-19. Study-wide context: PBMCs, B-cell-depleted T cells, or T cells were the source of the cDNA or gDNA that made up the material.

Authors' processing steps: By means of reference gene primer amplification, nucleated cell counts were estimated. Generated by immunoSEQ multiplex PCR, the TCRdb table keeps only in-frame clones and is missing some. The D gene and trimming were derived from the DNA, and the V and J assignments and clone size from that table. The data hold tens of thousands of clones, with about four fifths observed a single time. There are 17 residues in the CDR3. Trimming stripped 0 bases from V and 7 bases from J, with 19 bases between. Germline V CDR1 and CDR2: WNHNN, SYGVQD (reference sequence). This clone was seen only a few times. Recruited during active infection, patients (from Seattle) were subsequently followed longitudinally.

The sequence derives from a man aged 50-60 years with COVID-19, enrolled during active disease. The chain combines TRBV10-1 with TRBJ2-1; the D gene is possibly TRBD1 (5 bases). The specimen was peripheral blood. The chain's CDR3 is CASSESTHQGATNEQFF. The CDR3, as DNA: TGCGCCAGCAGTGAGTCAACCCACCAAGGGGCGACGAATGAGCAGTTCTTC.